A single sample is the source of the 16 T cell receptor beta chains below, sequenced in a study of vaccination effects on CD4 cells after COVID-19. Isolation of CD4+ T cells took place after more than 9 days of culture. Two-dose BNT162b2 or mRNA-1273 vaccination was given to participants. No antigens are known for them. Using immunoSEQ multiplex PCR, the repertoire was profiled, and TCRdb retains in-frame clones only, with some absent. The sample lists some 66,000 clones; more than 60% were seen once. This sample comprised CD4+ T cells from PBMCs cultured without peptide, obtained after COVID-19 vaccination. These receptors all come from a human donor who received a COVID-19 vaccine.

The gene calls are TRBV6-2 or TRBV6-3 and TRBJ2-3; perhaps D is TRBD1 or TRBD2 (6 bases each). This CDR3 has 16 amino acids. Germline loops: CDR1 MNHEY, CDR2 SVGEGT. Trimming cost V 6 bases and J 0 bases, with 16 bases left between them. CDR3 nucleotide sequence: TGTGCCAGCAGCCCGTGGGGGGCGTCTAGCACAGATACGCAGTATTTT. This encodes CASSPWGASSTDTQYF.

CDR3 DNA sequence: TGTGCCACCAGTGATTCGAGACAGGGGAACACTGAAGCTTTCTTT. Translating gives CATSDSRQGNTEAFF. The gene calls are TRBV24-1 and TRBJ1-1, with 7 bases identical to TRBD1. There are 15 residues in the CDR3. Germline loops: CDR1 KGHDR, CDR2 SFDVKD. V lost 2 bases to trimming and J lost 1 base; unmatched junction nucleotides: 3.

This chain connects TRBV2 to TRBJ1-3; D unclear. Germline assignment: CDR1 SNHLY and CDR2 FYNNEI. The CDR3 loop spans 16 amino acids. Trimming pared 0 bases from V and 0 bases from J, leaving 9 bases between. The CDR3, as DNA: TGTGCCAGCAGTGAAGCGTATCTGATCTCTGGAAACACCATATATTTT. Translating gives CASSEAYLISGNTIYF.

This clone was detected a few times. This rearrangement joins TRBV3-1 (or the pseudogene TRBV3-2) to TRBJ1-5; D gene ambiguous. Germline V gene sequence: CDR1 LGHDT, CDR2 YNNKEL (reference sequence). With 1 base removed from V and 12 bases from J, the gap between germline ends came to 10 bases. The CDR3 has 12 residues. The DNA for the CDR3 is TGTGCCAGCAGCCAAGGACCCCGGGTCCAGCATTTT. Amino acid sequence: CASSQGPRVQHF.

The gene calls are TRBV10-3 and TRBJ1-2, with TRBD1 matching over 8 bases. Trimming cost V 10 bases and J 8 bases; bases outside gene matches: 12. The CDR3 contains 13 residues. Per the germline V gene, CDR1 is ENHRY and CDR2 is SYGVKD. CDR3 in DNA: TGTGCCACTTTCGCCGGGACAGGCGCAGGCTACACCTTC. This gives the protein CATFAGTGAGYTF.

This chain links TRBV6-5 with TRBJ1-5; TRBD1 aligns across 9 bases. The CDR3 loop spans 16 amino acids. V lost 4 bases, J lost 1 base, and 5 bases stayed unmatched. The V gene's germline CDR1 is MNHEY and CDR2 SVGAGI. The CDR3 DNA is TGTGCCAGCAGTTCCTTGGGACAGGGAAGCAATCAGCCCCAGCATTTT. Translated: CASSSLGQGSNQPQHF.

CDR3 amino acids: CASRVSYEQYV. The CDR3 DNA is TGTGCCAGCAGAGTTTCCTACGAGCAGTACGTC. This chain joins TRBV6-5 and TRBJ2-7; no firm D call. The CDR3 has 11 amino acids. CDR1 is MNHEY, CDR2 SVGAGI, per germline. V was pared by 6 bases and J by 1 base, with 4 bases between.

J is TRBJ2-5 and V is TRBV25-1; D assignment may be TRBD1 or TRBD2 (5 bases each). The CDR3 covers 14 residues. V shed 2 bases and J shed 3 bases, with 10 bases lying between them. From germline, CDR1 is MGHDK and CDR2 SYGVNS. CDR3 nucleotides: TGTGCCAGCAGTGAACCGGGACCTAAAGAGACCCAGTACTTC. It specifies CASSEPGPKETQYF.

The genes are TRBV18 and TRBJ2-3; D unresolved. V was shortened by 6 bases and J by 5 bases, with 9 bases between the two germline ends. Germline V gene data show CDR1 as KGHSH and CDR2 as LQKENI. The CDR3 loop spans 12 amino acids. The CDR3 nucleotides read TGTGCCAGCTCTCAGAGGCAAGATACGCAGTATTTT. It translates to CASSQRQDTQYF. The full variable domain, its missing parts supplied by reference TRBV18 and TRBJ2-3, is NAGVMQNPRHLVRRRGQEARLRCSPMKGHSHVYWYRQLPEEGLKFMVYLQKENIIDESGMPKERFSAEFPKEGPSILRIQQVVRGDSAAYFCASSQRQDTQYFGPGTRLTVL.

The rearrangement joins TRBV7-2 to TRBJ1-2, with 7 positions matching TRBD1. Germline V gene sequence: CDR1 SGHTA, CDR2 FQGNSA. The CDR3 totals 15 residues. J was trimmed by 2 bases and V by 4 bases; bases with no gene match: 7. Here the CDR3 reads CASSSQGMGNYGYTF. CDR3 coding DNA: TGTGCCAGCAGCTCACAGGGGATGGGGAACTATGGCTACACCTTC.

The V gene is TRBV24-1, the J gene TRBJ2-1, with a tentative D call TRBD2 (5 bases). Trimming left V 5 bases short and J 7 bases short, with 20 bases between. This CDR3 has 16 residues. Germline-derived CDR1 and CDR2 are KGHDR and SFDVKD. CDR3 DNA: TGTGCCACCAGTGGGCCCCATGGGCCCGGGGATAATGAGCAGTTCTTC. This codes for CATSGPHGPGDNEQFF.

In this sample, this clone turned up a few times. The chain joins TRBV2 to TRBJ1-1; D gene unclear. Germline CDR1 reads SNHLY; CDR2 reads FYNNEI. Trimming stripped 3 bases from V and 1 base from J, with 6 bases between. The CDR3 is 13 residues long. Here the CDR3 reads CASSDRRNTEAFF. CDR3 in DNA: TGTGCCAGCAGTGACCGACGGAACACTGAAGCTTTCTTT.

The chain couples TRBV18 to TRBJ2-1; TRBD1 matches at 11 bases. Germline CDR1 reads KGHSH; CDR2 reads LQKENI. The CDR3 sequence is 15 residues long. Trimming took 3 bases from V and 9 from J; bases not matched to a gene: 7. CDR3 sequence (DNA): TGTGCCAGCTCACCCGGGGACAGGGGGGCAGGTGAGCAGTTCTTC. Protein product: CASSPGDRGAGEQFF.

The chain has TRBV29-1 and TRBJ2-2; perhaps TRBD2 as D (5 bases). The V gene's germline CDR1 is SQVTM and CDR2 ANQGSEA. The CDR3 consists of 15 residues. Trimming stripped 3 bases from V and 6 bases from J, with 17 bases between. For the CDR3, the DNA is TGCAGCGTTGAGAGGCCCGGGGTAGGATCCGGGGAGCTGTTTTTT. Protein sequence: CSVERPGVGSGELFF.

This clone was seen a handful of times. The V and J genes are TRBV4-1 and TRBJ1-2; TRBD1 is a possible D gene (6 bases). Germline CDR1 is MGHRA and CDR2 is YSYEKL. The CDR3 has 14 residues. Trimming cost V 4 bases and J 8 bases, with 17 bases left between them. Here the CDR3 DNA reads TGCGCCAGCAGCCCACCATCAGGGGCGGGCGGCTACACCTTC. Translated: CASSPPSGAGGYTF.

The chain joins TRBV6-5 to TRBJ1-2, with a possible D match to TRBD1 (6 bases). The CDR3 contains 14 residues. Deletions cut 3 bases from V and 3 bases from J, with 11 bases between. Germline CDR1 reads MNHEY; CDR2 reads SVGAGI. For the CDR3, the DNA is TGTGCCAGCAGTTATGGGGGGCAGGACTATGGCTACACCTTC. Encoded protein: CASSYGGQDYGYTF.